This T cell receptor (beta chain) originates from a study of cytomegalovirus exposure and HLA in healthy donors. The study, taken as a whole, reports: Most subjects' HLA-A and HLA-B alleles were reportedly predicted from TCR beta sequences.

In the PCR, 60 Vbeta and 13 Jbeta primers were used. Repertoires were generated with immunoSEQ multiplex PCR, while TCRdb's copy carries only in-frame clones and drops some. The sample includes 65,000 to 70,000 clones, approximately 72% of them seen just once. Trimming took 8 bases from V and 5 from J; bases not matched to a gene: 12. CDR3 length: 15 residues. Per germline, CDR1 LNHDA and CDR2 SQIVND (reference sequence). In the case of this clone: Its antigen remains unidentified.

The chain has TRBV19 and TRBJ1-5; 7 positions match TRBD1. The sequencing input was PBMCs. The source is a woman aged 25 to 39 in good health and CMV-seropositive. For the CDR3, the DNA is TGTGCCAGTTGCCGACAGGGCCTTTCCTATCAGCCCCAGCATTTT. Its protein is CASCRQGLSYQPQHF.